This entry lists 13 T cell receptor beta chains sequenced from one sample in a study of PD-L1 blockade in urothelial cancer (TCRdb year 2017). Library preparation employed the immunoSEQ multiplex PCR assay. Imported from immuneACCESS, the table was reduced by TCRdb to in-frame sequences with V and J called. These copies leave out some clones; in studies compared against another copy, an unresolved V gene accounts for under half, and the cause of the remainder is not known. The sample records 28,000 or so clones, around nine tenths of which are singletons. Jointly, the top ten make up roughly 30% of the sample. The sequences come from PBMCs, collected around atezolizumab (anti-PD-L1) treatment. All receptors come from a man in his 60s with urothelial cancer.

This clone was counted once. The chain has TRBV5-6 and TRBJ1-1, with D unresolved. There are 15 residues in the CDR3. Germline CDR1 SGHDT, CDR2 YYEEEE. Trimming pared 4 bases from V and 1 base from J, leaving 14 bases between. This CDR3 reads CASSPGIGPNTEAFF. The CDR3 bases are TGTGCCAGCAGCCCGGGAATAGGACCGAACACTGAAGCTTTCTTT.

The rearrangement joins TRBV9 to TRBJ2-7, with D possibly being TRBD1 (5 bases). CDR1 is SGDLS, CDR2 YYNGEE, per germline. This CDR3 is built from 14 residues. Trimming cost V 4 bases and J 0 bases, with 11 bases left between them. CDR3 loop: CASSRGSSSYEQYF. In DNA form, the CDR3 reads TGTGCCAGCAGCAGGGGCAGTAGCTCCTACGAGCAGTACTTC.

The chain recombines TRBV5-1 with TRBJ2-3; 7 bases are shared with TRBD2. Trimming took 7 bases from V and 0 from J; bases not matched to a gene: 5. The CDR3 has 14 amino acids. The V gene's germline CDR1 is SGHRS and CDR2 YFSETQ. CDR3 bases: TGCGCCAGCTGGGAGGGGAGTAGCACAGATACGCAGTATTTT. Translation gives CASWEGSSTDTQYF. Variable domain in full (rest from reference TRBV5-1 and TRBJ2-3): KAGVTQTPRYLIKTRGQQVTLSCSPISGHRSVSWYQQTPGQGLQFLFEYFSETQRNKGNFPGRFSGRQFSNSRSEMNVSTLELGDSALYLCASWEGSSTDTQYFGPGTRLTVL.

This clone was seen a single time. The chain carries TRBV2 and TRBJ1-1, with 9 bases fitting TRBD1. The CDR3 runs to 15 residues. Per germline, CDR1 SNHLY and CDR2 FYNNEI. Germline trimming cut 6 bases from V and 4 bases from J; bases unmatched to any gene: 9. The chain's CDR3 is CASREISGQGTEAFF. CDR3 nucleotides: TGTGCCAGCAGGGAAATCTCGGGACAGGGCACTGAAGCTTTCTTT.

Here the CDR3 DNA reads TGTGCCAGCAGCTCCAGAGCAGGCGCCACCGGGGAGCTGTTTTTT. Protein: CASSSRAGATGELFF. This sequence joins TRBV7-8 and TRBJ2-2; D remains ambiguous. CDR1 and CDR2 from the germline V gene are SGHVS and FQNEAQ. The CDR3 is made up of 15 amino acids. V dropped 4 bases and J dropped 4 bases, with 13 bases sitting between them.

The chain employs TRBV19 and TRBJ1-1; 8 bases are shared with TRBD1. The trim removed 4 bases at V and 1 base at J, leaving 2 bases unmatched. CDR1 is LNHDA, CDR2 SQIVND, per germline (reference sequence). This CDR3 has 14 residues. For the CDR3, the DNA is TGTGCCAGTAGTAGGGACAGGAGGAACACTGAAGCTTTCTTT. It translates to CASSRDRRNTEAFF.

The CDR3 bases are TGTGCCGTCTCTAGCAGGAGTGGGGTCGGCACAGATACGCAGTATTTT. Translated: CAVSSRSGVGTDTQYF. The V call is TRBV10-3, the J call TRBJ2-3, with TRBD2 as a possible D gene (5 bases). V lost 11 bases to trimming and J lost 1 base, with 22 bases between them. CDR3 length equals 16 residues. The germline V gene has CDR1 ENHRY and CDR2 SYGVKD.

This chain joins TRBV7-2 and TRBJ2-7; D possibly corresponds to TRBD1 (5 bases). Germline-derived CDR1 and CDR2 are SGHTA and FQGNSA. The V and J ends lost 0 bases and 6 bases respectively, with 12 bases between them. This CDR3 comprises 14 residues. The CDR3 protein is CASSLAVAGPEQYF. In DNA form, the CDR3 reads TGTGCCAGCAGCTTAGCCGTGGCAGGGCCCGAGCAGTACTTC.

The V gene is TRBV29-1, the J gene TRBJ2-5, with TRBD1 matching over 10 bases. The CDR3 is 15 amino acids. Germline V gives CDR1 SQVTM, CDR2 ANQGSEA. V lost 4 bases, J lost 1 base, and 6 bases stayed unmatched. Here the CDR3 reads CSVVNWDRGQETQYF. The CDR3 region has the DNA TGCAGCGTTGTTAACTGGGACAGGGGCCAAGAGACCCAGTACTTC.

The chain combines TRBV27 with TRBJ1-5, with D unclear. V dropped 9 bases and J dropped 3 bases, with 15 bases sitting between them. Germline V gene data show CDR1 as MNHEY and CDR2 as SMNVEV (reference sequence). The CDR3 is made up of 14 amino acids. The CDR3, as DNA: TGTGCCAGTAGGGTCGGGGAATCCAATCAGCCCCAGCATTTT. Its protein product is CASRVGESNQPQHF.

The sample holds a few counts of this clone. V gene TRBV5-6 combines with J gene TRBJ1-2; D may be TRBD1 (5 bases). The V gene's germline CDR1 is SGHDT and CDR2 YYEEEE. Trimming removed 4 bases at V and 4 bases at J, with 14 bases between. The CDR3 runs to 14 residues. The CDR3 region is CASSGTGEGYGYTF. CDR3 nucleotides: TGTGCCAGCAGCGGGACGGGAGAAGGCTATGGCTACACCTTC.

Here the CDR3 DNA reads TGTGCCAGCAGCCCAGCGAGGACTGAAGCTTTCTTT. It is translated as CASSPARTEAFF. The genes are TRBV6-5 and TRBJ1-1; D uncertain. The CDR3 is 12 residues long. Trimming removed 6 bases at V and 5 bases at J, with 10 bases between. CDR1 is MNHEY, CDR2 SVGAGI, per germline.

The rearrangement joins TRBV4-3 to TRBJ1-1; tentative D call: TRBD1 (5 bases). CDR1 and CDR2 from the germline V gene are LGHNA and YSLEER. The CDR3 length is 15 residues. V was cut by 1 base and J by 4 bases, with 13 bases left in between. This CDR3 reads CASSQVQQGGTEAFF. The CDR3 region has the DNA TGCGCCAGCAGCCAAGTTCAGCAGGGTGGCACTGAAGCTTTCTTT.